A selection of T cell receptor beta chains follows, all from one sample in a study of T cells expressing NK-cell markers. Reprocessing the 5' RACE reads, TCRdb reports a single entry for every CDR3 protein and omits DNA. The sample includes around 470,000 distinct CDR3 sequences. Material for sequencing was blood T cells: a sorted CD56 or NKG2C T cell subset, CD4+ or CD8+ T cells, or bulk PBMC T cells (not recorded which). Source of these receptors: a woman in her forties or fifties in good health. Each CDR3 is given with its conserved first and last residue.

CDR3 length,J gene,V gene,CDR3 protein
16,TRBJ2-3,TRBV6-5,CASSPIAGTSKDTQYF
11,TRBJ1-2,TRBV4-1,CASSRTGGYTF
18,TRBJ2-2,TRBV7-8,CASSRTSGSILGTGELFF
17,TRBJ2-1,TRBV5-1,CASSSGVGLAGGNEQFF
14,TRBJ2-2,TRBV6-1,CASTRGQGTGELFF
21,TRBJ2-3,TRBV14,CASSQLSPGPLTIIKTDTQYF
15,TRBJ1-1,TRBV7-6,CASSPRPGGSTEAFF
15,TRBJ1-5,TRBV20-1,CSARRQGVSNQPQHF
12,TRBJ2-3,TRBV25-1,CASISVADTQYF
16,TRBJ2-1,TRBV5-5,CASSLGFASGSNEQFF
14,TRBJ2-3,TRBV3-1,CASSQTDFGDTQYF
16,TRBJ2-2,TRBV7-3,CASSLAGTSNTGELFF
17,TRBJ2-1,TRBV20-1,CSAQGLAAWSSYNEQFF
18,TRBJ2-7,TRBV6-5,CASSSWTSGRRRDYEQYF
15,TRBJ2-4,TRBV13,CASSLRLAGAPPQYF
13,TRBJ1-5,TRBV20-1,CSVAEGVLQPQHF
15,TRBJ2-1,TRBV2,CASIAGLVVYNEQFF
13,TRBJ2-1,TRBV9,CASSVTYYNEQFF
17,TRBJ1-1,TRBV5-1,CASNPTGQVVTNTEAFF
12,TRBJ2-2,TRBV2,CASFFGSGELFF
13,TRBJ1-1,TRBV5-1,CASSLNRATEAFF
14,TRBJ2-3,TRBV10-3,CAISLTGSTDTQYF
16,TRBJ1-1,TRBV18,CASSPKRGSVNTEAFF
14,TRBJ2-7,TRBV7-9,CASSSISGTRIQYF
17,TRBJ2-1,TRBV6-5,CASSYVWTSGGYNEQFF
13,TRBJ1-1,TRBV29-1,CSVTPDKWIEAFF
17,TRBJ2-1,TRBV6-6,CASSSQTRLAGGPEQFF
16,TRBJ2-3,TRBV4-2,CASSPAGTSGTDTQYF
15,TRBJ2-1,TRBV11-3,CASSRWWQGVNEQFF
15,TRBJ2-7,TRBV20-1,CSARVRVRGAGEQYF
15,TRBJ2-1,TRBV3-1,CASSPLASPYNEQFF
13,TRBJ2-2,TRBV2,CASSPYSPGELFF
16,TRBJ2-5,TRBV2,CASSDGLAGDRKTQYF
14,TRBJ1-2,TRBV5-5,CASSSQGGDYGYTF
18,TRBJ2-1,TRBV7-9,CASSPRSGRKVSYNEQFF
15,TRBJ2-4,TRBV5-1,CASSRDRLAKNIQYF
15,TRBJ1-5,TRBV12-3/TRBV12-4,CASSYRDRSNQPQHF
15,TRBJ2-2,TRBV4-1,CASSPRDLTGGELFF
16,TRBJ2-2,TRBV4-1,CASSQEGTGNTGELFF
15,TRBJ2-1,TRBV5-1,CASRKQGVGYNEQFF
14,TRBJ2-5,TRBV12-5,CASGPQGLQETQYF
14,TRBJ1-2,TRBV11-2,CASSLGTGWYGYTF
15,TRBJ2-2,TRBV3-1,CASSQDIGGTGELFF
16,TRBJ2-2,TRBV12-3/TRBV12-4,CASSLALTGNSGELFF
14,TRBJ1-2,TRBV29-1,CSATGVNLNYGYTF
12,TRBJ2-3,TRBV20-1,CSAREAGGTQYF
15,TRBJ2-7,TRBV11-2,CASSFLRRSAWEQYF
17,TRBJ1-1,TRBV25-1,CASSEFPTGAQNTEAFF
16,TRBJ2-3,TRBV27,CASRTPGLAGGDTQYF
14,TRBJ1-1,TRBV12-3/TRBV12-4,CASSLSAGFPSAFF